Reported below is one T cell receptor beta chain. This record belongs to a study of blood T cell repertoires in COVID-19. CDR3 size: 15 residues. The V gene's germline CDR1 is LGHDT and CDR2 YNNKEL (reference sequence). After removal of 2 bases from V and 2 bases from J, the junction contained 3 bases not matched to a gene. Profiling relied on immunoSEQ multiplex PCR, and the TCRdb table lists in-frame clones only, not all of them. In the table there are roughly 500,000 clones, nearly 90% of which are singletons. This chain joins TRBV3-1 (or the pseudogene TRBV3-2) and TRBJ2-5; TRBD1 aligns across 9 bases. The source is a man younger than 30 with COVID-19, enrolled during active disease. The specimen sequenced was peripheral blood. CDR3 amino acids: CASSQPGTGQETQYF. In DNA form, the CDR3 reads TGTGCCAGCAGCCAACCCGGGACAGGGCAAGAGACCCAGTACTTC.